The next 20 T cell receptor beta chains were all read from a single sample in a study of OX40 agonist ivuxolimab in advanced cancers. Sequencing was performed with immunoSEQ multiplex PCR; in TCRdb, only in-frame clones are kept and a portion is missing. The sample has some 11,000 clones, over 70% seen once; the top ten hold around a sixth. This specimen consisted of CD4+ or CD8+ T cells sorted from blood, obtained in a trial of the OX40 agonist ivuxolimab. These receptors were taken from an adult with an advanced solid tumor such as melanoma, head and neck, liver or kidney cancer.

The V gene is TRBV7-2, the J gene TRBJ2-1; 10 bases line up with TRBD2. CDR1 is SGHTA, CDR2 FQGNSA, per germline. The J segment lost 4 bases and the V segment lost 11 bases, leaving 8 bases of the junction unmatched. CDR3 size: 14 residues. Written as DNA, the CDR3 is TGTGCCCGGGCCCCAGCGGGAGGGTACAATGAGCAGTTCTTC. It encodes CARAPAGGYNEQFF.

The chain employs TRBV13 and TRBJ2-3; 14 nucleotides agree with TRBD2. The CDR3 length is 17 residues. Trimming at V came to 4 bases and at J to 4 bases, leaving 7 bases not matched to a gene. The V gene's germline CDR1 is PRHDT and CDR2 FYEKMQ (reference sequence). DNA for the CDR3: TGTGCCAGCAGCTCCCGACTAGCGGGGGGGTCTCCAGATACGCAGTATTTT. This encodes CASSSRLAGGSPDTQYF.

CDR3 bases: TGTGCCAGCAGCGTAGGATCCTTACCTACCTACGAGCAGTACTTC. Translating gives CASSVGSLPTYEQYF. The gene calls are TRBV9 and TRBJ2-7; D is unclear. V was pared by 0 bases and J by 2 bases, with 12 bases between. There are 15 residues in the CDR3. Germline V lookup: CDR1 SGDLS, CDR2 YYNGEE.

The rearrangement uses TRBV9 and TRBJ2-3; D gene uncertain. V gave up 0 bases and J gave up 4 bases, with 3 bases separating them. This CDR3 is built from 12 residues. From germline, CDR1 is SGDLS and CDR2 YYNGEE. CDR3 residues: CASSVGADTQYF. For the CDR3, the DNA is TGTGCCAGCAGCGTAGGCGCAGATACGCAGTATTTT.

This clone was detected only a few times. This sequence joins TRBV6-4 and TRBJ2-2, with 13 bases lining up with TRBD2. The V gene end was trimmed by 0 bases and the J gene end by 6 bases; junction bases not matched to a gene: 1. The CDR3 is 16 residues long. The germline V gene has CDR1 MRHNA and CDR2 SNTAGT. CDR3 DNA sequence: TGTGCCAGCAGTGACTCGACTAGCGGGGGGCCCGGGGAGCTGTTTTTT. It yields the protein CASSDSTSGGPGELFF.

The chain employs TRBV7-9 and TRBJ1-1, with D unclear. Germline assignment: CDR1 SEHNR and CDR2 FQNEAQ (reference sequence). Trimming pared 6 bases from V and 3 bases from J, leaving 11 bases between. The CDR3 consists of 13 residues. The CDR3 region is CASSPYLDTEAFF. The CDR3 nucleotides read TGTGCCAGCAGTCCGTATCTCGACACTGAAGCTTTCTTT.

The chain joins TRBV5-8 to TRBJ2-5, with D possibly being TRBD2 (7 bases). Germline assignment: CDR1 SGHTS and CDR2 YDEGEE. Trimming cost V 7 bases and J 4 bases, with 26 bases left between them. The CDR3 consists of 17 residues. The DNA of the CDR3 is TGTGCCAGCGCGATACGGGGGGCCTCGAGTCGGCCAGAGACCCAGTACTTC. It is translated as CASAIRGASSRPETQYF.

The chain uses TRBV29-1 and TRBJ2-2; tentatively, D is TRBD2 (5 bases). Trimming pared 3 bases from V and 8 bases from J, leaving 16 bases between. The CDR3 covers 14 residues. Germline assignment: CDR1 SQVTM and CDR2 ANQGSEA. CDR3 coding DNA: TGCAGCGTTGAGGACTCAGCAGGCGGAGGGGAGCTGTTTTTT. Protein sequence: CSVEDSAGGGELFF.

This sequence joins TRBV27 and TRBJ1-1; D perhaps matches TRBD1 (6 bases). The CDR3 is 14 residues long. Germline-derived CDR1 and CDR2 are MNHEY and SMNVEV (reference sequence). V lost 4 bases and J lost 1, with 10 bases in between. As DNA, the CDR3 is TGTGCCAGCAGTTACGGACAGAGGAACACTGAAGCTTTCTTT. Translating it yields CASSYGQRNTEAFF.

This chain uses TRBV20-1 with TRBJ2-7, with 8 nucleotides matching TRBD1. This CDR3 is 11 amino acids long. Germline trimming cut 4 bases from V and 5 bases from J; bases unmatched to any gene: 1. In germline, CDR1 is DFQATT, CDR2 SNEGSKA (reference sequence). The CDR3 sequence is CSAKQGDEQYF. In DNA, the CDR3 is TGCAGTGCTAAACAGGGGGACGAGCAGTACTTC.

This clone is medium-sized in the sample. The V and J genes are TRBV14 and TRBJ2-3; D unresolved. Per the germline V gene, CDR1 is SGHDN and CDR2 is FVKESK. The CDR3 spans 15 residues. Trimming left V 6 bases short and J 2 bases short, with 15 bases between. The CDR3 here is CASSSRRFHTDTQYF. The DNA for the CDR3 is TGTGCCAGCAGTTCCAGGCGGTTTCACACAGATACGCAGTATTTT.

The CDR3 sequence is CASSSETEAFF. The CDR3 region has the DNA TGCGCCAGCAGTTCGGAGACTGAAGCTTTCTTT. The V and J genes are TRBV10-2 and TRBJ1-1; D ambiguous. Germline CDR1 reads WSHSY; CDR2 reads SAAADI. The CDR3 length is 11 residues. Trimming pared 5 bases from V and 5 bases from J, leaving 6 bases between.

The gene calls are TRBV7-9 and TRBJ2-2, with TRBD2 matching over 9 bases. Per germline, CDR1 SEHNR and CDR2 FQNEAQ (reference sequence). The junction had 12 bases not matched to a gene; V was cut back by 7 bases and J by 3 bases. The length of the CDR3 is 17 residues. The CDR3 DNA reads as TGTGCCAGCACTAGTTTGACTAGCGGAGTAGACACCGGGGAGCTGTTTTTT. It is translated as CASTSLTSGVDTGELFF.

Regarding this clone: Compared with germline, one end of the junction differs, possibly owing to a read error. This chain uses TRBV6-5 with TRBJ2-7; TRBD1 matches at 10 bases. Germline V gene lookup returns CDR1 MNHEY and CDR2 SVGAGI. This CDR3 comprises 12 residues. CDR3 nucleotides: TGTGCCAGCAGTGAAGGGGGACAGGGGACGGGCTTC. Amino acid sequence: CASSEGGQGTGF.

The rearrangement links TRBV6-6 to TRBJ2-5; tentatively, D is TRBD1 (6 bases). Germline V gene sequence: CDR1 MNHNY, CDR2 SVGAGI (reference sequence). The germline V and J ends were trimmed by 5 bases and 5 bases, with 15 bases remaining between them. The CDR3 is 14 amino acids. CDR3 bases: TGTGCCAGCAGTCTAACAGGGAGAGGGGAGACCCAGTACTTC. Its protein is CASSLTGRGETQYF.

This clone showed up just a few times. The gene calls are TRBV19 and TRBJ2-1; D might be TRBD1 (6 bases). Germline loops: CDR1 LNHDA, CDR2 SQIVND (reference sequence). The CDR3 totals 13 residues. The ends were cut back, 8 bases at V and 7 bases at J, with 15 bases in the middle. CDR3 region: CASGRTVQNEQFF. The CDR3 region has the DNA TGTGCCAGTGGAAGGACAGTTCAAAATGAGCAGTTCTTC.

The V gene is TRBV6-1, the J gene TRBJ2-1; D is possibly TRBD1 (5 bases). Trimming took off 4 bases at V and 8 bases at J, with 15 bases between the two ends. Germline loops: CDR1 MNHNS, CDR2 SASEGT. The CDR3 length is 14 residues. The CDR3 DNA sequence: TGTGCCAGCAGTGGGGGCCTGGGGTCCGATGAGCAGTTCTTC. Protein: CASSGGLGSDEQFF.

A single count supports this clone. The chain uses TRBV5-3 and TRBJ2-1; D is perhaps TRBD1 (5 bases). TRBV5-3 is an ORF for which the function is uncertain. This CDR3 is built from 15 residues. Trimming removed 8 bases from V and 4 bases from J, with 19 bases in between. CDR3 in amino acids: CASSPPPRGYNEQFF. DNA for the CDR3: TGTGCCAGCAGCCCTCCCCCTAGGGGATACAATGAGCAGTTCTTC.

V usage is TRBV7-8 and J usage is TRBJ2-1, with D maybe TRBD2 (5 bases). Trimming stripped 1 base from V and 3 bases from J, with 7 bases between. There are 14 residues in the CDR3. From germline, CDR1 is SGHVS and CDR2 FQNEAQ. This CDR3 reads CASSLVGDYNEQFF. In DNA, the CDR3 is TGTGCCAGCAGCTTAGTGGGAGACTACAATGAGCAGTTCTTC.

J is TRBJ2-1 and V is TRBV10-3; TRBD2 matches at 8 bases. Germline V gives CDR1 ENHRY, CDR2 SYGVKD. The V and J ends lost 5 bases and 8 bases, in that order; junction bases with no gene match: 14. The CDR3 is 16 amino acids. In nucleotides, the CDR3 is TGTGCCATCAGTTCCCGGGGGAGCGGGAGTAGAGATGAGCAGTTCTTC. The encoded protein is CAISSRGSGSRDEQFF.